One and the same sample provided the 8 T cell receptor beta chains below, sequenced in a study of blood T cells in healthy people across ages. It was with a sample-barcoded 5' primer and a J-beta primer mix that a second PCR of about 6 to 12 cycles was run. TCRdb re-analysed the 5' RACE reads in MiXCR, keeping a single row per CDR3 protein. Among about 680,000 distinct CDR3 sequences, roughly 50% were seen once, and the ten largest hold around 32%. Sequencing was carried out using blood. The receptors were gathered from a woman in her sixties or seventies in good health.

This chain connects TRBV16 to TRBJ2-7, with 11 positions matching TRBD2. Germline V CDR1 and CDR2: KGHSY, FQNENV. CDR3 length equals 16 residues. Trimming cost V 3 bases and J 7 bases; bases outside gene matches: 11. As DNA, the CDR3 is TGTGCCAGCAGCCACTCTCCTAGCGGGAGGCCCAGGGAGCAGTACTTC. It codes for CASSHSPSGRPREQYF. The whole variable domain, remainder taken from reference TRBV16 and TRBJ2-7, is GEEVAQTPKHLVRGEGQKAKLYCAPIKGHSYVFWYQQVLKNEFKFLISFQNENVFDETGMPKERFSAKCLPNSPCSLEIQATKLEDSAVYFCASSHSPSGRPREQYFGPGTRLTVT.

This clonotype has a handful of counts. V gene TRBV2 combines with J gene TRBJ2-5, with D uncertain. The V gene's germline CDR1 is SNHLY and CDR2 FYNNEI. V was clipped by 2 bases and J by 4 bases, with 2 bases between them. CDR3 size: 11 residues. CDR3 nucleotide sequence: TGTGCCAGCAGTGAATCAGAGACCCAGTACTTC. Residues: CASSESETQYF.

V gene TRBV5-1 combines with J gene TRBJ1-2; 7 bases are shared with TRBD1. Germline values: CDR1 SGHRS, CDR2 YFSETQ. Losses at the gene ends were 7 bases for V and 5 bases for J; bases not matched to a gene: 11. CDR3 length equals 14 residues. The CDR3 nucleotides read TGCGCCAGCTGCCGGGACAGCGGTTCTTATGGCTACACCTTC. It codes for CASCRDSGSYGYTF.

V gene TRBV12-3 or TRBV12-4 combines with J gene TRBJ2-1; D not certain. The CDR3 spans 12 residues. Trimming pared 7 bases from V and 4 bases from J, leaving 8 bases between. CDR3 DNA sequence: TGTGCCAGCACCCCTAGGTACAATGAGCAGTTCTTC. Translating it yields CASTPRYNEQFF.

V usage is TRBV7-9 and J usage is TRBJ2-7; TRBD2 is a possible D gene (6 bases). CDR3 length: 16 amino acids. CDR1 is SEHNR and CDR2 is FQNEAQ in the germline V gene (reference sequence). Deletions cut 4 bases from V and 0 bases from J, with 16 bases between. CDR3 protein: CASSSATGGASYEQYF. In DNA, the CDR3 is TGTGCCAGCAGCTCAGCAACAGGAGGGGCCTCCTACGAGCAGTACTTC. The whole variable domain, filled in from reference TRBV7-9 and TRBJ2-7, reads DTGVSQNPRHKITKRGQNVTFRCDPISEHNRLYWYRQTLGQGPEFLTYFQNEAQLEKSRLLSDRFSAERPKGSFSTLEIQRTEQGDSAMYLCASSSATGGASYEQYFGPGTRLTVT.

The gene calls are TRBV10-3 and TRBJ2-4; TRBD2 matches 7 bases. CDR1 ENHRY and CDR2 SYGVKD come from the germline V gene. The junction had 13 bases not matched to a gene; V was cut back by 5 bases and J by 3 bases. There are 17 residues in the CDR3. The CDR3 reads CAISTYMTSSGKNIQYF. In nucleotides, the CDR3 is TGTGCCATCAGTACCTACATGACTAGCTCTGGCAAAAACATTCAGTACTTC.

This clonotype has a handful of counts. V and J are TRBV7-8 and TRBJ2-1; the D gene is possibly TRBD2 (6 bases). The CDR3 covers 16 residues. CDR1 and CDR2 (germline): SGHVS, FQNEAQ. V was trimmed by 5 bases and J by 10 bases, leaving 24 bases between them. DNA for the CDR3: TGTGCCAGCAGCCCAGGGCGGGGCCAGCCATTTGGAGAGCAGTTCTTC. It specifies CASSPGRGQPFGEQFF.

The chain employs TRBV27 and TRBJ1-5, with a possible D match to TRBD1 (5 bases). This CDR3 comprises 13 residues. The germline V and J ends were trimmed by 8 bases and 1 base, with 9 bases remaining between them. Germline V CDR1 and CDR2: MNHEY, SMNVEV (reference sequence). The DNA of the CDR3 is TGTGCCAGCGGGGGGTGGAGCAATCAGCCCCAGCATTTT. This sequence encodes CASGGWSNQPQHF.